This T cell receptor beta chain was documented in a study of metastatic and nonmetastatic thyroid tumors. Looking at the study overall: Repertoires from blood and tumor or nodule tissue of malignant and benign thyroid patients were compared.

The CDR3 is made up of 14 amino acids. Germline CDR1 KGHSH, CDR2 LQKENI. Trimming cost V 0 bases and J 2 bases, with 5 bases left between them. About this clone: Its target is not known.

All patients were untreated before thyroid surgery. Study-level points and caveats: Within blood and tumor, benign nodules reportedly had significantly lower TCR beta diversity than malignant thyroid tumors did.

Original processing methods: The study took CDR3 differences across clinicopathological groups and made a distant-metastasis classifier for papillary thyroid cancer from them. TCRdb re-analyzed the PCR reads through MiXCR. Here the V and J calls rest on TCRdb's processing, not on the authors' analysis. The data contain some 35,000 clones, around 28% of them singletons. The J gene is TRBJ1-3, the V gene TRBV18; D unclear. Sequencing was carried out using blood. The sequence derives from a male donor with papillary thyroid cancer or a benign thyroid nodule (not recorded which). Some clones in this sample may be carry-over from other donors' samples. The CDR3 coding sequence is TGTGCCAGCTCACCACCGGCAGCTGGAAACACCATATATTTT. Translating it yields CASSPPAAGNTIYF.